The 25 T cell receptor beta chains presented below share a single source sample, sequenced in a study of T cells in Graves' hyperthyroidism and ophthalmopathy. Amplification yielded TCR beta CDR3 regions, with RNA transcripts as the source. In the first-round RT-PCR of the TCR CDR3, the HTBI primer set was used. One entry per CDR3 protein, called by TCRdb with MiXCR from the multiplex PCR reads. This sample carries approximately 400,000 distinct CDR3 sequences, approximately 18% of them seen once, and the ten largest clones take around two fifths. The specimen sequenced was blood. These receptors were collected from a young man with Graves' ophthalmopathy.

In its sample, this clonotype was seen many times. CDR3 in amino acids: CASSPSMAGAGNEQYF. DNA of the CDR3: TGTGCCAGCAGCCCCTCCATGGCGGGGGCGGGGAACGAGCAGTACTTC. J is TRBJ2-7 and V is TRBV12-3 or TRBV12-4, with a weak D call TRBD2 (7 bases). CDR3 length: 16 residues. V was cut by 6 bases and J by 5 bases, with 23 bases left in between.

The J gene is TRBJ2-1, the V gene TRBV7-9, with 15 bases identical to TRBD2. Germline V gene lookup returns CDR1 SEHNR and CDR2 FQNEAQ (reference sequence). With 5 bases clipped from V and 7 bases from J, the junction kept 6 bases outside the gene matches. The CDR3 has 16 amino acids. CDR3 DNA: TGTGCCAGCAGCGGCCGGACTAGCGGGGGGGCAAATGAGCAGTTCTTC. Protein sequence: CASSGRTSGGANEQFF.

The sample holds many counts of this clonotype. This chain connects TRBV7-7 to TRBJ2-5; either TRBD1 or TRBD2 may fit D (6 bases each). Trimming removed 6 bases at V and 5 bases at J, with 19 bases between. The CDR3 contains 15 residues. Germline values: CDR1 SSHAT, CDR2 FNYEAQ (reference sequence). CDR3 nucleotide sequence: TGTGCCAGCAGTTCCGGCGTAGGGGGGACGGAGACCCAGTACTTC. Protein: CASSSGVGGTETQYF.

There are a few counts of this clonotype. The chain is built from TRBV6-4 and TRBJ2-2; possibly TRBD2 for D (6 bases). V shed 4 bases and J shed 3 bases, with 9 bases lying between them. The CDR3 is made up of 14 amino acids. Germline V gene data show CDR1 as MRHNA and CDR2 as SNTAGT. CDR3 sequence: CASSALADTGELFF. The CDR3 DNA reads as TGTGCCAGCAGTGCCTTAGCGGACACCGGGGAGCTGTTTTTT.

V gene TRBV19 combines with J gene TRBJ1-1; possibly TRBD1 for D (6 bases). The CDR3 contains 12 residues. Germline-derived CDR1 and CDR2 are LNHDA and SQIVND (reference sequence). CDR3 coding DNA: TGTGCGAGTGGGACACTGAACACTGAAGCTTTCTTT. Translated: CASGTLNTEAFF.

This clonotype showed up just a few times. The chain is built from TRBV20-1 and TRBJ2-5; TRBD1 agrees at 9 bases. This CDR3 comprises 14 residues. The ends lost 2 bases at V and 4 bases at J; junction bases unmatched: 5. CDR1 is DFQATT, CDR2 SNEGSKA, per germline (reference sequence). CDR3 amino acids: CSARRQGVLETQYF. The CDR3 bases are TGCAGTGCTAGAAGACAGGGGGTTTTAGAGACCCAGTACTTC.

The chain employs TRBV6-1 and TRBJ1-1, with D hard to call. Germline loops: CDR1 MNHNS, CDR2 SASEGT. Trimming pared 6 bases from V and 0 bases from J, leaving 11 bases between. This CDR3 spans 14 amino acids. The CDR3 sequence is CASRPGEVNTEAFF. CDR3 DNA sequence: TGTGCCAGCAGACCCGGGGAGGTGAACACTGAAGCTTTCTTT.

V is TRBV28 and J is TRBJ1-6; 8 positions agree with TRBD1. V trimming: 5 bases; J trimming: 3 bases; junction bases outside the gene matches: 3. Looked up from germline, CDR1 is MDHEN and CDR2 is SYDVKM. The CDR3 covers 15 residues. The CDR3 loop reads CASSAGQGYNSPLHF. The DNA for the CDR3 is TGTGCCAGCAGTGCCGGACAGGGCTATAATTCACCCCTCCACTTT.

This clonotype was counted many times. The chain is built from TRBV20-1 and TRBJ1-1; D is ambiguous. The CDR3 has 12 amino acids. The ends were cut back, 4 bases at V and 0 bases at J, with 6 bases in the middle. The germline V gene encodes CDR1 DFQATT and CDR2 SNEGSKA (reference sequence). CDR3 protein: CSATDLNTEAFF. In nucleotides, the CDR3 is TGCAGTGCTACCGATTTGAACACTGAAGCTTTCTTT.

This clonotype was seen repeatedly, ten times or more. V usage is TRBV9 and J usage is TRBJ1-2; 7 bases align to TRBD1. The length of the CDR3 is 15 residues. Germline CDR1 SGDLS, CDR2 YYNGEE. Germline trimming cut 2 bases from V and 2 bases from J; bases unmatched to any gene: 6. CDR3: CASSVDQQGNYGYTF. In DNA, the CDR3 is TGTGCCAGCAGCGTGGATCAACAGGGGAACTATGGCTACACCTTC.

The V and J genes are TRBV20-1 and TRBJ2-3; D is possibly TRBD1 or TRBD2 (7 bases each). Trimming took 3 bases from V and 2 from J, leaving 18 bases between them. Germline V lookup: CDR1 DFQATT, CDR2 SNEGSKA (reference sequence). The CDR3 consists of 16 residues. CDR3 loop: CSASGSGGRVTDTQYF. The CDR3 nucleotides are TGCAGTGCTAGTGGATCAGGGGGGAGGGTCACAGATACGCAGTATTTT.

As concerns this clonotype: With a much larger clone just one base away, this may be a read error. The chain is built from TRBV10-3 and TRBJ2-7; D is perhaps TRBD1 (5 bases). The ends were cut back, 4 bases at V and 5 bases at J, with 9 bases in the middle. Germline V gene data show CDR1 as ENHRY and CDR2 as SYGVKD. The CDR3 consists of 12 residues. Here the CDR3 DNA reads TGTGCCATCAGTGGTCAGGGCCACGAGCAGTACTTC. It specifies CAISGQGHEQYF.

This clonotype occurred a few times. V and J are TRBV27 and TRBJ2-7; TRBD2 aligns across 8 bases. Trimming cost V 4 bases and J 4 bases; bases outside gene matches: 12. This CDR3 has 16 amino acids. CDR1 and CDR2 from the germline V gene are MNHEY and SMNVEV (reference sequence). The chain's CDR3 is CASSSGGGASGYEQYF. The DNA of the CDR3 is TGTGCCAGCAGTTCAGGAGGAGGGGCTAGCGGGTACGAGCAGTACTTC.

This clonotype was observed at least ten times. V is TRBV24-1 and J is TRBJ2-3; 9 bases map to TRBD2. The V segment lost 7 bases and the J segment 5 bases; nucleotides outside the gene matches: 12. The CDR3 sequence is 16 residues long. Germline V gene lookup returns CDR1 KGHDR and CDR2 SFDVKD. The CDR3 nucleotides read TGTGCCACCAGCAACCCCCTAGCGGGGAACGAAGATACGCAGTATTTT. Its protein is CATSNPLAGNEDTQYF.

The sample holds many counts of this clonotype. The J gene is TRBJ1-3, the V gene TRBV20-1; D may be TRBD1 (5 bases). The CDR3 is 13 residues long. Deletions cut 4 bases from V and 1 base from J, with 8 bases between. The V gene's germline CDR1 is DFQATT and CDR2 SNEGSKA (reference sequence). CDR3 region: CSANQGSGNTIYF. As DNA, the CDR3 is TGCAGTGCTAACCAGGGTTCTGGAAACACCATATATTTT.

This clonotype came up many times. This chain links TRBV5-1 with TRBJ1-1, with TRBD1 identical over 7 bases. J gave up 2 bases and V 4 bases, and 11 bases lay outside the gene matches. The CDR3 is made up of 16 amino acids. Germline CDR1 reads SGHRS; CDR2 reads YFSETQ. The CDR3 region is CASSATNRGGNTEAFF. For the CDR3, the DNA is TGCGCCAGCAGCGCGACGAACAGGGGCGGAAACACTGAAGCTTTCTTT.

This clonotype was observed many times. The chain joins TRBV27 to TRBJ2-5, with 9 positions matching TRBD1. Trimming removed 5 bases from V and 4 bases from J; junction bases left unmatched: 8. In germline, CDR1 is MNHEY, CDR2 SMNVEV (reference sequence). The CDR3 extends over 15 amino acids. The CDR3 DNA is TGTGCCAGCAGTCAACTACAGGGGGCAGGAGAGACCCAGTACTTC. It specifies CASSQLQGAGETQYF.

This clonotype was observed a few times. The chain has TRBV12-3 or TRBV12-4 and TRBJ2-4, with 12 positions matching TRBD2. The CDR3 totals 22 residues. V shed 5 bases, J shed 0 bases, and the junction held 20 bases outside the gene matches. CDR3 residues: CASSPSLGGLAGGILAKNIQYF. For the CDR3, the DNA is TGTGCCAGCAGTCCGTCTCTTGGTGGCCTAGCGGGGGGGATCTTAGCCAAAAACATTCAGTACTTC.

This clonotype has at least ten counts. The gene calls are TRBV2 and TRBJ2-5; a possible D gene is TRBD1 (6 bases). V was shortened by 6 bases and J by 0 bases, with 8 bases between the two germline ends. Germline V lookup: CDR1 SNHLY, CDR2 FYNNEI. CDR3 length equals 13 residues. The chain's CDR3 is CASSRDNQETQYF. CDR3 bases: TGTGCCAGCAGCAGGGACAACCAAGAGACCCAGTACTTC.

This clonotype was counted a few times. V is TRBV15 and J is TRBJ2-7; D is unresolved. CDR1 and CDR2 from the germline V gene are LNHNV and YYDKDF (reference sequence). The V end lost 2 bases, the J end lost 3 bases, and 14 bases lay between the germline ends. The CDR3 is 15 residues long. This CDR3 is CATSRTLVELYEQYF. CDR3 in DNA: TGTGCCACCAGCAGAACTTTGGTAGAGCTCTACGAGCAGTACTTC.

This clonotype was picked up many times. The chain recombines TRBV12-3 or TRBV12-4 with TRBJ2-1, with 7 bases identical to TRBD2. The J segment lost 1 base and the V segment lost 7 bases, leaving 10 bases of the junction unmatched. This CDR3 contains 16 residues. Written as DNA, the CDR3 is TGTGCCAGCACGGATCGGGGGGTCGAATCCTACAATGAGCAGTTCTTC. This sequence encodes CASTDRGVESYNEQFF.

This clonotype has just a few counts. The V and J genes are TRBV7-9 and TRBJ2-2; 8 bases map to TRBD1. The V gene end was trimmed by 8 bases and the J gene end by 7 bases; junction bases not matched to a gene: 9. CDR1 and CDR2 (germline): SEHNR, FQNEAQ (reference sequence). The CDR3 is 14 residues long. CDR3 in amino acids: CASFRTGHGGELFF. CDR3 nucleotide sequence: TGTGCCAGCTTCCGGACAGGGCACGGCGGGGAGCTGTTTTTT.

A word on this clonotype: It may be a read error: a sequence one base away is much more abundant. Given the absence of the conserved phenylalanine or tryptophan at the CDR3 end, a read error is likely. V and J are TRBV20-1 and TRBJ1-1; TRBD1 might be the D (5 bases). This CDR3 spans 14 amino acids. V was trimmed by 0 bases and J by 8 bases, leaving 16 bases between them. Germline V gene data show CDR1 as DFQATT and CDR2 as SNEGSKA (reference sequence). This chain's CDR3 is CSARDNLGGIEAFI. The CDR3 nucleotides read TGCAGTGCTAGAGATAACCTCGGGGGGATCGAAGCTTTCATT.

This clonotype was seen at least ten times. V is TRBV6-1 and J is TRBJ2-7, with TRBD1 identical over 8 bases. CDR1 is MNHNS and CDR2 is SASEGT in the germline V gene. The CDR3 consists of 13 residues. With 6 bases clipped from V and 6 bases from J, the junction kept 7 bases outside the gene matches. CDR3 bases: TGTGCCAGCAGCTCCCCGACAGGGGTCGAGCAGTACTTC. This translates into CASSSPTGVEQYF.

Points on this clonotype: This may stem from a read error, because a much larger clone lies one nucleotide away. This sequence joins TRBV20-1 and TRBJ1-1; 7 bases match TRBD1. Germline V gene sequence: CDR1 DFQATT, CDR2 SNEGSKA (reference sequence). This CDR3 contains 15 residues. CDR3 nucleotides: TGCAGTGCTTTTACTTCTGGGACAGCCTACACTGGAGCTTTCTTT. Encoded protein: CSAFTSGTAYTGAFF.